The TCR beta chain under discussion was sequenced for a study of cytomegalovirus exposure and HLA in healthy donors (dated by TCRdb to the late 2010s). Broadly, across the study: According to an earlier analysis of around 600 of the donors, about 179 million T cells yielded over 90 million unique TCR beta sequences and 250 to 350 Gb of sequence data. Genome-wide SNP genotypes for about 65% of the roughly 700 donors were used in a later genetic analysis, which treated that subset as a discovery cohort. In addition to the first cohort of 666 subjects, a separate validation cohort of approximately 120 different subjects was used. An early release that covered around 590 HLA-typed donors contained 250 to 350 gigabases of sequencing data and around 85 million unique TCR sequences. To decide whether each TCR beta V gene segment behaved as functional or pseudogenic, an earlier analysis of approximately 620 of the donors relied on high-throughput TCR beta sequencing. To predict cytomegalovirus infection status, the study combined high-throughput TCR immunosequencing, statistical association of individual TCRs with disease status, and machine learning. Rather than using new phenotypic data, the later analysis identified candidate immune exposures from TCR beta sequences and from how often those sequences occurred across donors. The study profiled the T cell repertoires of more than 500 subjects by immunosequencing and related them to cytomegalovirus serostatus. A handful of DR-DQ haplotypes were handled as single units for association and clustering because linkage in the cohort was strong. Donor age, sex, ethnicity and CMV serostatus were compiled together with the repertoire data. On average, roughly 250,000 unique TCR beta nucleotide sequences were sequenced per donor among some 420 genotyped donors of the cohort, with roughly 18% of those sequences being non-productive. The study was designed to test whether signatures of past pathogen exposure could be identified by cataloging public T cell receptors. Every discovery cohort repertoire had been produced on one sequencing platform. Typing coverage varied by locus: roughly 629-640 donors for A, B, C, DRB1 and DQB1; some 520 for DQA1; more than 600 for DPA1; more than 450 for DPB1. HLA typing included class I and class II loci at four-digit resolution. The genetic ancestry cluster associated with self-reported Caucasian donors included 80% to 90% of the approximately 400 genotyped donors. A later analysis re-analyzed previously published TCR beta repertoires from 660 or so donors and added high-resolution HLA genotyping to study TCR occurrence patterns. The paper's findings and limits, for the study overall: A cluster of highly shared sequence variants was judged likely to represent a technical artifact of the sequencing pipeline. In a later genetic analysis, fewer N-insertions in productive TCRs were reported among donors in an Asian-associated ancestry cluster than the roughly 700-donor mean. While some public TCRs were present in many individuals, most TCR sequences turned up only very rarely across donors. An earlier analysis of around 540 of the donors showed that most TCR beta V segments appeared in productive rearrangements either about 90% or about 30% of the time, which broadly matched IMGT annotations. Most CMV-associated TCR beta chains appeared to be HLA-restricted in a later analysis, and the HLA associations seemed to be driven largely by CMV exposure. The authors suggested that the approach could potentially be generalized to other disease states and immunological phenotypes. According to a later analysis, TCR association rates differed among HLA loci, with DRB1 alleles showing the most associated TCRs and HLA-C alleles showing the fewest. A further reported finding was that TCR beta sequences accurately predicted the HLA-A and HLA-B alleles for most subjects in the first cohort. In this cohort, only TCR beta chains were sequenced, and detectable features were limited by the absence of alpha or paired-chain data. Specific HLA alleles were associated with 16,951 TCR beta sequences at a false discovery rate of 0.05 in a later analysis. Cytomegalovirus status was reported to be diagnosed by the classifier with high specificity and sensitivity in both the original and validation cohorts. HLA typing was unavailable for some donors at each locus, so association tests used only the typed subset. Some IMGT-functional V segments, including TRBV6-2 and TRBV6-3, could not be told apart with the 87-base-pair reads, so those segments were excluded. In a later analysis, HLA-associated TCR beta chains were found to be more clonally expanded and to have lower generation probabilities than equally common non-associated chains. CMV serostatus was the only immune exposure information available for the cohort. Sequencing depth was assumed to be roughly uniform across donors in the presence/absence analyses, though that assumption may not hold. When HLA alleles, especially DR and DQ, strongly co-occurred, TCR associations were difficult to assign to individual alleles. Linkage disequilibrium might explain the correlated functional status among segregating V segments, but an unknown experimental factor could not be ruled out. Several of the top co-occurrence clusters appeared to be linked to parvovirus B19, influenza, CMV and Epstein-Barr virus, according to a later analysis. Because counts were too low, 15 to 20 rarely observed V segments, including chromosome 9 orphons, were excluded from the earlier analysis of roughly 580 of the donors. Three of the identified cytomegalovirus-associated TCR beta chains were confirmed in vitro to be specific for cytomegalovirus antigens. In a later genetic analysis, a missense DCLRE1C variant was associated with V-gene and J-gene trimming of TCR beta chains, and the association was replicated in an independent cohort. In the study, approximately 160 TCR beta chains were listed as associated with cytomegalovirus.

Library method: the immunoSEQ multiplex PCR assay. A mixture of 60 forward primers for TCR Vbeta segments and 13 reverse primers for TCR Jbeta segments was used in the multiplex PCR. Amplification of the CDR3 region of rearranged TCR beta genes was performed with a multiplex PCR assay on genomic DNA. The amplified TCR beta libraries were sequenced on the Illumina HiSeq System as 87-base-pair reads. In the source study's methods: A later analysis tallied some 79 million unique TCR beta chains across the 666 repertoires, and approximately 12 million of those chains were shared by two or more donors. Raw reads were error-corrected and collapsed into unique sequences with a nearest-neighbor algorithm that merged closely related sequences to remove PCR and sequencing errors. V, D and J gene segments were assigned by aligning CDR3 sequences to IMGT reference sequences. For a sequence to be retained, a match of at least six nucleotides was required to both a V gene segment and a J gene segment. A rearrangement counted as productive if the CDR3 had no stop codons and remained in frame with V and J, and every other rearrangement counted as non-productive. CDR3 was defined according to IMGT convention as the region running from the second conserved V-encoded cysteine to the conserved J-encoded phenylalanine. Sequences without an unambiguous match to a single V gene segment were excluded from the earlier analysis of about 600 of the donors. In an earlier analysis of 587 of the donors, V segments were called functional above 56.7% productive rearrangements and were called segregating when the between-donor standard deviation exceeded 5%. To diagnose cytomegalovirus status from the catalog of TCR beta chain sequences, a statistical classification framework was built. In a later analysis, TCR nucleotide sequences were compared against IMGT/GENE-DB human TR gene sequences so that V and J genes could be assigned. In a later analysis, CDR3 sequences and most-parsimonious VDJ recombination scenarios were assigned using the TCRdist pipeline. In a later analysis, each TCR beta chain was defined by its CDR3 amino acid sequence together with its V-gene family, and reads without a unique V-gene family were excluded. A later analysis removed several hundred highly shared, low-generation-probability nucleotide sequences to deal with suspected cross-contamination and a sequencing artifact. In a later analysis, a clonal expansion index was calculated for each public chain from normalized within-repertoire ranks of inferred template counts. Generation probabilities in a later analysis came from a VDJ recombination model fitted to out-of-frame rearrangements, and those results were checked against IGoR. In a later analysis, hypergeometric tests were used to score TCR-TCR, TCR-HLA and TCR-CMV co-occurrence, with a repertoire-size bias correction applied to TCR pairs. To estimate false discovery rates, a later analysis permuted the HLA or CMV assignments 20 times. A later analysis grouped co-occurring TCRs with DBSCAN, adding TCRdist sequence similarity when clustering within HLA-allele-positive subsets. Repertoires with fewer than 30,000 or more than 120,000 public chains were left out of co-occurrence clustering, as were about 5 repertoires with anomalous nucleotide sharing. Held by TCRdb, this immuneACCESS table contains in-frame sequences only and omits some clones. Under half of the omission traces to an unresolved V gene where checked; the cause of the rest is unknown. The DNA was the basis for D and trimming; V, J and clone size are from that table. The table for this sample lists some 110,000 clones; around 78% of them were counted only once. Approximately 3.9% of the sample goes to the ten largest clones.

A note on this clone: Its antigen is currently not known. Qualities for individual bases were not recorded, and no much larger clone is one base off.

The cohort comprised fewer than 750 healthy bone marrow donors. All cohort members were sampled while nominally healthy, although unrecorded immune exposures were likely present. The donor tested CMV seronegative, placing the donor among the 300 to 400 seronegative members of the cohort. A peripheral blood sample was collected from each donor, and TCR beta sequencing was performed on peripheral blood mononuclear cells. Genomic DNA extraction from the blood cell samples was performed with the Qiagen DNeasy Blood Extraction Kit. CDR1 is given as SGDLS and CDR2 as YYNGEE, both from the germline V gene. There are 15 amino acids in the CDR3, from cysteine to phenylalanine inclusive. The retained sequence is limited to the CDR3, 45 bases, with the frame set at the first base. Ends trimmed: V by 1 base, J by 3 bases; bases unmatched to a gene: 2.

Input material: PBMCs. This sequence originates from a man aged 35 to 55 in good health and CMV-seronegative. Here the chain combines TRBV9 and TRBJ1-4, and TRBD1 matches 8 of the central bases. CDR3 loop: CASSVQGAANEKLFF. The DNA sequence follows: TGTGCCAGCAGCGTACAGGGGGCGGCTAATGAAAAACTGTTTTTT.